This T cell receptor beta chain was recorded in a study of T cells in Graves' hyperthyroidism and ophthalmopathy. At the level of the study: Upon initial diagnosis and before any treatment, peripheral blood was collected.

Notes on this clonotype: Its antigen remains unidentified.

Trimming removed 6 bases at V and 10 bases at J, with 18 bases between. The length of the CDR3 is 13 residues. Using RNA transcripts as the source, TCR beta CDR3 regions were amplified. With the HTBI primer set, the TCR CDR3 went through a first round of RT-PCR. TCRdb reprocessed the multiplex PCR reads with MiXCR, giving one entry per CDR3 protein. The sample yields fewer than 250,000 distinct CDR3 sequences, roughly a quarter seen once. For the diagnoses, clinical symptoms, serum thyroxine and TRAb, thyroid ultrasound and orbital computed tomography were used. The study's findings and limits: Blood also carried most thyroid clonotypes expanded above 0.001. A model using 13 V-J features told ophthalmopathy apart from stable hyperthyroidism.

V usage is TRBV12-3 or TRBV12-4 and J usage is TRBJ1-1; D call uncertain. The sample was blood. The sequence came from a woman in her thirties or forties with Graves' ophthalmopathy. The CDR3 coding sequence is TGTGCCAGCAGCCCCGACATTAGGAGTGGAGCTTTCTTT. Protein product: CASSPDIRSGAFF.